Presented here are 29 T cell receptor beta chains from one specimen sequenced in a study of T-cell memory formation after mild COVID-19. One entry per CDR3 protein, called by TCRdb with MiXCR from the 5' RACE reads. The profile shows approximately 340,000 distinct CDR3 sequences, 10% to 15% of them singletons. The specimen sequenced was PBMCs or a T cell subset sorted from them (not recorded which). The receptors come from a man between 18 and 29 years old who had mild COVID-19 (a few samples of this study predate the infection). Cell type and time point are not known.

The V and J genes are TRBV5-5 and TRBJ1-5; D is unresolved. The CDR3 extends over 15 amino acids. Trimming stripped 4 bases from V and 7 bases from J, with 18 bases between. Looked up from germline, CDR1 is SGHKS and CDR2 is YYEKEE (reference sequence). CDR3 in amino acids: CASSGPEAAAQPQHF. The CDR3 DNA reads as TGTGCCAGCAGCGGTCCCGAGGCAGCGGCGCAGCCCCAGCATTTT.

The table lists this clonotype with a few counts. This chain uses TRBV6-5 with TRBJ1-2; perhaps TRBD1 as D (6 bases). This CDR3 region has 13 residues. V was shortened by 6 bases and J by 3 bases, with 11 bases between the two germline ends. Germline CDR1 reads MNHEY; CDR2 reads SVGAGI. CDR3 amino acids: CASRAQGYYGYTF. For the CDR3, the DNA is TGTGCCAGCAGGGCACAGGGTTACTATGGCTACACCTTC.

This clonotype was detected a few times. The V call is TRBV10-3, the J call TRBJ2-6; 9 bases align to TRBD1. Per germline, CDR1 ENHRY and CDR2 SYGVKD. The CDR3 extends over 17 amino acids. J lost 4 bases, V lost 2 bases, and 6 bases had no gene match. The CDR3 reads CAISERGQGTGANVLTF. As DNA, the CDR3 is TGTGCCATCAGTGAGAGGGGACAGGGCACAGGGGCCAACGTCCTGACTTTC.

J is TRBJ2-1 and V is TRBV27, with D possibly being TRBD2 (7 bases). The CDR3 is made up of 18 amino acids. CDR1 MNHEY and CDR2 SMNVEV come from the germline V gene (reference sequence). The germline V and J ends were trimmed by 7 bases and 0 bases, with 22 bases remaining between them. Here the CDR3 DNA reads TGTGCCAGCATTTTCAGGGCGGGGGCCCTCAGCTCCTACAATGAGCAGTTCTTC. It is translated as CASIFRAGALSSYNEQFF.

The rearrangement links TRBV7-9 to TRBJ2-5; tentatively, D is TRBD1 (6 bases). Trimming left V 9 bases short and J 9 bases short, with 17 bases between. The germline CDR1 and CDR2 sequences are SEHNR and FQNEAQ (reference sequence). This CDR3 has 12 amino acids. The CDR3 DNA sequence: TGTGCCAGAAGCGCACAGGGACCCGCCCAGTACTTC. This sequence encodes CARSAQGPAQYF.

There are many counts of this clonotype. V gene TRBV10-3 combines with J gene TRBJ2-5; D gene uncertain. CDR1 ENHRY and CDR2 SYGVKD come from the germline V gene. V lost 3 bases and J lost 2, with 4 bases in between. The CDR3 spans 12 residues. CDR3 sequence (DNA): TGTGCCATCAGTGATGGTCAAGAGACCCAGTACTTC. This encodes CAISDGQETQYF.

This clonotype showed up just a few times. The chain combines TRBV11-2 with TRBJ2-7; perhaps D is TRBD1 or TRBD2 (6 bases each). The germline CDR1 and CDR2 sequences are SGHAT and FQNNGV. The CDR3 is 13 residues long. Deletions cut 5 bases from V and 3 bases from J, with 11 bases between. In DNA form, the CDR3 reads TGTGCCAGCAGCCTGGAGGGGGGCTACGAGCAGTACTTC. Encoded protein: CASSLEGGYEQYF.

V gene TRBV3-1 combines with J gene TRBJ1-2; TRBD1 agrees at 9 bases. The germline V gene encodes CDR1 LGHDT and CDR2 YNNKEL (reference sequence). CDR3 length: 14 residues. The J segment lost 5 bases and the V segment lost 0 bases, leaving 1 base of the junction unmatched. The CDR3 region has the DNA TGTGCCAGCAGCCAAGAAGACAGGGGGTATGGCTACACCTTC. Protein: CASSQEDRGYGYTF. Together with reference TRBV3-1 and TRBJ1-2, the CDR3 gives the full variable domain: DTAVSQTPKYLVTQMGNDKSIKCEQNLGHDTMYWYKQDSKKFLKIMFSYNNKELIINETVPNRFSPKSPDKAHLNLHINSLELGDSAVYFCASSQEDRGYGYTFGSGTRLTVV.

The CDR3: CASSPRVAGYEQYV. The CDR3 DNA reads TGCGCCAGCAGCCCCAGGGTCGCCGGCTACGAGCAGTACGTC. The rearrangement links TRBV4-1 to TRBJ2-7; D perhaps matches TRBD1 (5 bases). The V end was cut by 4 bases, the J end by 3 bases, with 13 bases between. Germline CDR1 is MGHRA and CDR2 is YSYEKL. This CDR3 has 14 amino acids.

This clonotype was detected only a few times. This chain uses TRBV4-2 with TRBJ2-1; 9 bases map to TRBD2. V lost 0 bases and J lost 3; bases outside the gene matches: 6. The CDR3 extends over 17 amino acids. Germline loops: CDR1 LGHNA, CDR2 YNFKEQ. DNA for the CDR3: TGTGCCAGCAGCCAAGATTGGGGACTAGCCGACTACAATGAGCAGTTCTTC. This codes for CASSQDWGLADYNEQFF.

This clonotype was found many times. This sequence joins TRBV5-1 and TRBJ1-5; 8 positions match TRBD1. The CDR3 sequence is 19 residues long. CDR1 and CDR2 from the germline V gene are SGHRS and YFSETQ. The trim removed 3 bases at V and 1 base at J, leaving 15 bases unmatched. The CDR3, as DNA: TGCGCCAGCAGCTACCTCCTTGGACAGGGTGGGGTAAGCAATCAGCCCCAGCATTTT. This encodes CASSYLLGQGGVSNQPQHF.

The chain has TRBV27 and TRBJ1-6; maybe TRBD1 (5 bases). The CDR3 is 14 residues long. V was cut by 6 bases and J by 9 bases, with 15 bases left in between. CDR1 and CDR2 from the germline V gene are MNHEY and SMNVEV (reference sequence). The CDR3 DNA is TGTGCCAGCAGCACGGGACCGCGGATTTCACCCCTCCACTTT. Residues: CASSTGPRISPLHF.

The rearrangement uses TRBV2 and TRBJ2-7; D not certain. The germline V gene encodes CDR1 SNHLY and CDR2 FYNNEI. CDR3 length: 14 residues. The V end lost 0 bases, the J end lost 0 bases, and 6 bases lay between the germline ends. CDR3 bases: TGTGCCAGCAGTGAAGCGGCTTTCTCCTACGAGCAGTACGTC. It is translated as CASSEAAFSYEQYV.

This clonotype has only a few counts. The V gene is TRBV5-6, the J gene TRBJ1-2, with D possibly matching TRBD1 (5 bases). V lost 6 bases, J lost 1 base, and 13 bases lay in between. The CDR3 totals 14 residues. CDR1 and CDR2 (germline): SGHDT, YYEEEE. CDR3 residues: CASNRQSINYGYTF. As DNA, the CDR3 is TGTGCCAGCAACAGACAGTCTATTAACTATGGCTACACCTTC.

This clonotype showed up just a few times. The V call is TRBV21-1, the J call TRBJ2-7; the DNA was not compared with TRBD1, the D call given in the table. TRBV21-1 is a pseudogene. CDR3 length equals 14 residues. The CDR3, as DNA: TGTGCCAGCGGCTGGACAGACGGGGGCTACGAGCAGTACGTC. It is translated as CASGWTDGGYEQYV.

This clonotype has more than one count but fewer than ten. The chain recombines TRBV25-1 with TRBJ2-1; TRBD1 matches 7 bases. The CDR3 length is 16 residues. J gave up 5 bases and V 3 bases, and 10 bases lay outside the gene matches. Per the germline V gene, CDR1 is MGHDK and CDR2 is SYGVNS. The CDR3 region has the DNA TGTGCCAGCAGTGACCCTCCGGGACAGATTAACAATGAGCAGTTCTTC. Protein product: CASSDPPGQINNEQFF.

This clonotype was seen repeatedly, ten times or more. V gene TRBV7-9 combines with J gene TRBJ1-1, with a possible D match to TRBD1 (5 bases). V was clipped by 5 bases and J by 0 bases, with 10 bases between them. This CDR3 is built from 14 residues. CDR1 and CDR2 from the germline V gene are SEHNR and FQNEAQ (reference sequence). The CDR3 nucleotides read TGTGCCAGCAGCCCGGGACCGTTGAACACTGAAGCTTTCTTT. Translated: CASSPGPLNTEAFF.

J is TRBJ2-2 and V is TRBV6-1, with unresolved D. The CDR3 has 14 amino acids. The ends were cut back, 3 bases at V and 3 bases at J, with 8 bases in the middle. The germline V gene has CDR1 MNHNS and CDR2 SASEGT. The CDR3 bases are TGTGCCAGCAGTGACACACGGTACACCGGGGAGCTGTTTTTT. This codes for CASSDTRYTGELFF.

Concerning this clonotype itself: Compared with germline, one end of the junction differs, possibly owing to a read error. J is TRBJ1-1 and V is TRBV4-3; D not resolved. This CDR3 has 14 amino acids. Germline V gene lookup returns CDR1 LGHNA and CDR2 YSLEER. The CDR3 DNA sequence: TGCGCCAGCAGCCAAGATACGGATAACAGTGAAGCTTTCTTT. Protein sequence: CASSQDTDNSEAFF.

The table lists this clonotype with many counts. The chain carries TRBV12-3 or TRBV12-4 and TRBJ2-3, with 10 bases aligning to TRBD2. This CDR3 is built from 17 residues. Germline trimming cut 3 bases from V and 4 bases from J; bases unmatched to any gene: 10. The CDR3 DNA follows: TGTGCCAGCAGTTTTGGGGCTAGCGGGGGAGGAGCAGATACGCAGTATTTT. It specifies CASSFGASGGGADTQYF.

This sequence joins TRBV7-2 and TRBJ1-2; D may be TRBD1 (6 bases). CDR3 length: 13 residues. The V end was cut by 7 bases, the J end by 7 bases, with 16 bases between. Germline V gives CDR1 SGHTA, CDR2 FQGNSA. The CDR3 coding sequence is TGTGCCAGCACCACAACCCACAGGGCTGGCTACACCTTC. Translated, it gives CASTTTHRAGYTF.

The table lists this clonotype with a few counts. This chain connects TRBV28 to TRBJ1-5, with D hard to call. V gave up 6 bases and J gave up 2 bases, with 14 bases separating them. There are 15 residues in the CDR3. The V gene's germline CDR1 is MDHEN and CDR2 SYDVKM. This CDR3 reads CASRPSPGGNQPQHF. The DNA of the CDR3 is TGTGCCAGCAGACCGAGTCCGGGAGGCAATCAGCCCCAGCATTTT.

This clonotype was detected a few times. The V gene is TRBV5-6, the J gene TRBJ2-3; a possible D gene is TRBD1 (5 bases). This CDR3 comprises 15 residues. From germline, CDR1 is SGHDT and CDR2 YYEEEE. V was trimmed by 5 bases and J by 0 bases, leaving 13 bases between them. This CDR3 reads CASSRLDRSTDTQYF. In DNA form, the CDR3 reads TGTGCCAGCAGTCGACTTGACAGAAGCACAGATACGCAGTATTTT.

The CDR3, as DNA: TGTGCCAGCAGCTACCCCTCGACCGTTTCTGGGGCCAACGTCCTGACTTTC. Translation gives CASSYPSTVSGANVLTF. The V call is TRBV7-9, the J call TRBJ2-6; D is ambiguous. Germline V gene lookup returns CDR1 SEHNR and CDR2 FQNEAQ (reference sequence). Trimming removed 4 bases at V and 1 base at J, with 14 bases between. The CDR3 has 17 amino acids.

In this sample, this clonotype turned up many times. The V call is TRBV7-9, the J call TRBJ1-1; D uncertain. V was clipped by 1 base and J by 3 bases, with 6 bases between them. The CDR3 extends over 13 amino acids. The germline V gene has CDR1 SEHNR and CDR2 FQNEAQ (reference sequence). The CDR3 sequence: CASSLEGDTEAFF. CDR3 nucleotides: TGTGCCAGCAGCTTAGAAGGAGACACTGAAGCTTTCTTT. Combining the CDR3 with reference TRBV7-9 and TRBJ1-1 gives the whole variable domain DTGVSQNPRHKITKRGQNVTFRCDPISEHNRLYWYRQTLGQGPEFLTYFQNEAQLEKSRLLSDRFSAERPKGSFSTLEIQRTEQGDSAMYLCASSLEGDTEAFFGQGTRLTVV.

The genes are TRBV20-1 and TRBJ2-5; maybe TRBD1 (5 bases). The CDR3 is made up of 11 amino acids. V was cut by 4 bases and J by 5 bases, with 8 bases left in between. The germline CDR1 and CDR2 sequences are DFQATT and SNEGSKA (reference sequence). The CDR3 coding sequence is TGCAGTGCTACAGGGCCGGAGACCCAGTACTTC. Translation: CSATGPETQYF.

This clonotype was picked up a small number of times. The CDR3 spells CASSLISASGGYEQFF. In DNA form, the CDR3 reads TGTGCCAGCAGTTTGATATCGGCTAGCGGTGGGTATGAGCAGTTCTTC. The rearrangement uses TRBV12-3 or TRBV12-4 and TRBJ2-1; 7 nucleotides line up with TRBD2. With V trimmed by 3 bases and J by 8 bases, 13 bases remained unmatched. CDR3 size: 16 residues.

The V call is TRBV18, the J call TRBJ1-2; 10 bases fit TRBD1. The V and J ends lost 6 bases and 5 bases, in that order; junction bases with no gene match: 12. The length of the CDR3 is 16 residues. Germline V lookup: CDR1 KGHSH, CDR2 LQKENI. CDR3 residues: CASSLDGQGVGYGYTF. CDR3 nucleotide sequence: TGTGCCAGCTCCCTGGATGGACAGGGGGTAGGGTATGGCTACACCTTC. The full variable domain, completed using reference TRBV18 and TRBJ1-2, is NAGVMQNPRHLVRRRGQEARLRCSPMKGHSHVYWYRQLPEEGLKFMVYLQKENIIDESGMPKERFSAEFPKEGPSILRIQQVVRGDSAAYFCASSLDGQGVGYGYTFGSGTRLTVV.

The chain is built from TRBV28 and TRBJ2-2; D is possibly TRBD1 or TRBD2 (5 bases each). The CDR3 loop spans 14 amino acids. Trimming stripped 5 bases from V and 3 bases from J, with 10 bases between. Looked up from germline, CDR1 is MDHEN and CDR2 is SYDVKM. The CDR3 region has the DNA TGTGCCAGCAGTGCAGGGAGTCACACCGGGGAGCTGTTTTTT. It specifies CASSAGSHTGELFF.